One and the same sample provided the 11 T cell receptor beta chains below, sequenced in a study of metastatic and nonmetastatic thyroid tumors (dated by TCRdb to the early 2020s). None of the patients had been given any treatment before thyroid surgery. The library was prepared using PCR. Sequenced using an Illumina HiSeq 4000. The public reads were reanalyzed by TCRdb: fastp trimming at Q25, MiXCR alignment, in-frame beta chains only. The sample has under 20,000 clones on record, about 26% of them singletons. Of the sample, roughly 11% is held by the ten largest clones. Input material: blood. The receptor set was obtained from a male donor with papillary thyroid cancer or a benign thyroid nodule (not recorded which). Some clones in this sample may be carry-over from other donors' samples.

J is TRBJ1-1 and V is TRBV6-1; D is unclear. Germline CDR1 reads MNHNS; CDR2 reads SASEGT. The length of the CDR3 is 15 residues. V gave up 4 bases and J gave up 4 bases, with 16 bases separating them. This CDR3 is CASSGAIGYPTEAFF. Written as DNA, the CDR3 is TGTGCCAGCAGTGGGGCGATTGGCTACCCCACTGAAGCTTTCTTT.

The sample holds many counts of this clone. The V call is TRBV30, the J call TRBJ2-3, with 10 bases matching TRBD2. The CDR3 loop spans 16 amino acids. The J segment lost 2 bases and the V segment lost 4 bases, leaving 9 bases of the junction unmatched. Germline V lookup: CDR1 GTSNPN, CDR2 SVGIG (reference sequence). The CDR3 is CAWTRLAGVFTDTQYF. The CDR3, as DNA: TGTGCCTGGACGCGGCTAGCGGGAGTATTCACAGATACGCAGTATTTT. The whole variable domain, remainder taken from reference TRBV30 and TRBJ2-3, is SQTIHQWPATLVQPVGSPLSLECTVEGTSNPNLYWYRQAAGRGLQLLFYSVGIGQISSEVPQNLSASRPQDRQFILSSKKLLLSDSGFYLCAWTRLAGVFTDTQYFGPGTRLTVL.

This clone has a handful of counts. One end of the junction does not line up with germline, which may come from a read error. The chain has TRBV6-4 and TRBJ2-3, with 11 bases lining up with TRBD2. This CDR3 comprises 16 residues. From germline, CDR1 is MRHNA and CDR2 SNTAGT. Here the CDR3 DNA reads TGTGCCAGCAGTTACTCGACTAGCGGGGTGTCAGATACGCAGTATTTT. Protein product: CASSYSTSGVSDTQYF.

The table lists this clone with many counts. The junction differs from germline at one of its ends, possibly a read error. V gene TRBV7-7 combines with J gene TRBJ2-5; maybe TRBD2 (6 bases). The CDR3 is 15 residues long. Germline loops: CDR1 SSHAT, CDR2 FNYEAQ (reference sequence). DNA of the CDR3: TGTGCTAGCAGCTCCGCGGGACTCTCCCAAGAGACCCAGTACTTC. As protein: CASSSAGLSQETQYF.

This clone was recorded at least ten times. The chain carries TRBV30 and TRBJ2-3; D call uncertain. The CDR3 spans 17 residues. Trimming left V 2 bases short and J 4 bases short, with 22 bases between. Germline loops: CDR1 GTSNPN, CDR2 SVGIG (reference sequence). The DNA of the CDR3 is TGTGCCTGGAGTTTGAGTCGGACCCCCGTCTTCGCAGATACGCAGTATTTT. It is translated as CAWSLSRTPVFADTQYF.

The genes are TRBV18 and TRBJ2-5; 9 positions agree with TRBD1. The CDR3 length is 15 residues. V shed 0 bases, J shed 4 bases, and the junction held 3 bases outside the gene matches. CDR1 KGHSH and CDR2 LQKENI come from the germline V gene. CDR3 sequence: CASSPPTGGGETQYF. The CDR3 coding sequence is TGTGCCAGCTCACCACCTACAGGGGGCGGAGAGACCCAGTACTTC.

The chain carries TRBV6-1 and TRBJ2-1, with D unresolved. Germline CDR1 is MNHNS and CDR2 is SASEGT. The CDR3 sequence is 12 residues long. With 5 bases removed from V and 9 bases from J, the gap between germline ends came to 11 bases. The CDR3 DNA is TGTGCCAGCAGTTCGAGATACGGTGAGCAGTTCTTC. Its protein is CASSSRYGEQFF.

Sample share makes this clone medium-sized (0.01 to 0.1%). The chain carries TRBV12-3 or TRBV12-4 and TRBJ2-3; TRBD1 is a possible D gene (6 bases). Trimming removed 3 bases at V and 4 bases at J, with 11 bases between. CDR3 length equals 14 residues. The CDR3 nucleotides read TGTGCCAGCAGTTTGAACAGGGACCCAGATACGCAGTATTTT. Its translation: CASSLNRDPDTQYF.

In its sample, this clone ranks as medium-sized. V gene TRBV6-1 combines with J gene TRBJ2-1; TRBD2 matches 11 bases. The CDR3 is made up of 15 amino acids. Germline V CDR1 and CDR2: MNHNS, SASEGT. The trim removed 4 bases at V and 6 bases at J, leaving 5 bases unmatched. The CDR3 nucleotides read TGTGCCAGCAGTGTACTAGCGGGAGAAAGCAATGAGCAGTTCTTC. Its translation is CASSVLAGESNEQFF.

This clone was counted ten times or more. The genes are TRBV5-4 and TRBJ2-7; TRBD1 matches at 7 bases. The CDR3 is 13 residues long. CDR1 and CDR2 (germline): SGHNT, YYREEE (reference sequence). Trimming at V came to 3 bases and at J to 3 bases, leaving 3 bases not matched to a gene. CDR3 region: CASSYRDSYEQYF. CDR3 DNA: TGTGCCAGCAGCTACCGGGACAGCTACGAGCAGTACTTC.

The V gene is TRBV30, the J gene TRBJ2-7, with 9 bases aligning to TRBD1. The V and J ends lost 3 bases and 6 bases, in that order; junction bases with no gene match: 3. Germline V gene data show CDR1 as GTSNPN and CDR2 as SVGIG (reference sequence). The CDR3 length is 12 residues. Here the CDR3 DNA reads TGTGCCTGGAGAACAGGGGGCGGCGAGCAGTACTTC. This encodes CAWRTGGGEQYF. Full variable domain (rest looked up from reference TRBV30 and TRBJ2-7): SQTIHQWPATLVQPVGSPLSLECTVEGTSNPNLYWYRQAAGRGLQLLFYSVGIGQISSEVPQNLSASRPQDRQFILSSKKLLLSDSGFYLCAWRTGGGEQYFGPGTRLTVT.